These T cell receptor beta chains were read from a single sample in a study of immune cell composition in non-small cell lung cancer. The assay was immunoSEQ multiplex PCR, and TCRdb's table has in-frame clones only and misses some. In the table there are a few thousand clones, roughly four fifths of which are singletons. Sequenced: non-adjacent lung tissue. These receptor sequences come from a human donor with non-small cell lung cancer. The CDR3 runs from the conserved cysteine through the conserved F or W. Fields, in order: V gene, CDR3 protein.

v_call: TRBV11-1
cdr3_aa: CASSLEGRTGYEQYF

v_call: TRBV15
cdr3_aa: CATSRDRGSGADTQYF

v_call: TRBV9
cdr3_aa: CASSLGKENSPLHF

v_call: TRBV19
cdr3_aa: CASSAVQGSGNTIYF

v_call: TRBV28
cdr3_aa: CASSFRGGQPQHF

v_call: TRBV5-8
cdr3_aa: CASSLQVAGYGYTF

v_call: TRBV7-9
cdr3_aa: CASSLGREAGANVLTF

v_call: TRBV5-1
cdr3_aa: CASSLFPGEHAEAFF

v_call: TRBV6-4
cdr3_aa: CASSASETHPNEQFF

v_call: TRBV28
cdr3_aa: CASSSQIAGGKNIQYF

v_call: TRBV4-3
cdr3_aa: CASSQAQGAGTEAFF

v_call: TRBV10-3
cdr3_aa: CAISETGGMNTEAFF

v_call: TRBV9
cdr3_aa: CASSVGGGSNPGNTIYF

v_call: TRBV11-2
cdr3_aa: CASSHPRGAGSETQYF

v_call: TRBV19
cdr3_aa: CASRTGTDTSRYGYTF

v_call: TRBV4-1
cdr3_aa: CASSHGTLSNQPQHF

v_call: TRBV28
cdr3_aa: CASSPGQLKLFF

v_call: TRBV7-3
cdr3_aa: CASSLMVGYTGELFF

v_call: TRBV27
cdr3_aa: CASSLGPTGDYEQYF

v_call: TRBV28
cdr3_aa: CASSQGQGAQETQYF

v_call: TRBV5-8
cdr3_aa: CASSQDRWNTEAFF

v_call: TRBV2
cdr3_aa: CASTFSGNGADTQYF

v_call: TRBV6-5
cdr3_aa: CASRSVGGSNEKLFF

v_call: TRBV2
cdr3_aa: CASSADRGTALYEQYF

v_call: TRBV4-3
cdr3_aa: CASSQDRYSYLPQHF

v_call: TRBV5-4
cdr3_aa: CASSPTGQVVGNIQYF

v_call: TRBV7-2
cdr3_aa: CASSFWAGVVNNEQFF

v_call: TRBV7-3
cdr3_aa: CASSLTRDSYNEQFF

v_call: TRBV7-2
cdr3_aa: CASSPDRASGYTF

v_call: TRBV19
cdr3_aa: CGSTASGRVAVVNTGELFF

v_call: TRBV27
cdr3_aa: CASSSRPSGTWFF

v_call: TRBV27
cdr3_aa: CASSLQGGSEKLFF

v_call: TRBV28
cdr3_aa: CASPPPGRNTEAFF

v_call: TRBV5-1
cdr3_aa: CASSLAQGTEAFF

v_call: TRBV7-9
cdr3_aa: CASQSSGSTDTQYF

v_call: TRBV28
cdr3_aa: CASSFGEVRGYTF

v_call: TRBV6-5
cdr3_aa: CASRVTYGGYGYTF

v_call: TRBV7-2
cdr3_aa: CASSLRDKIYGYTF

v_call: TRBV4-3
cdr3_aa: CASSQDLTSRANEQFF

v_call: TRBV25-1
cdr3_aa: CASSEASAYSDEQFF

v_call: TRBV7-2
cdr3_aa: CASSWGGGSSSNQPQHF

v_call: TRBV5-5
cdr3_aa: CASSLGLAGGPNTGELFF

v_call: TRBV7-9
cdr3_aa: CASSPSQGGNTIYF

v_call: TRBV5-1
cdr3_aa: CASSLSQDSRGTTF

v_call: TRBV9
cdr3_aa: CASSSRLAGHEQYF

v_call: TRBV10-3
cdr3_aa: CAISDPDGLAGGGETQYF

v_call: TRBV5-1
cdr3_aa: CASSLGGGEDTQYF

v_call: TRBV6-5
cdr3_aa: CASSLLTGTSYEQYF

v_call: TRBV19
cdr3_aa: CAARDRVEEKLFF

v_call: TRBV5-4
cdr3_aa: CASSPTSGRYNEQFF

v_call: TRBV6-5
cdr3_aa: CASSGTGRGSEQYF

v_call: TRBV9
cdr3_aa: CASSVESGRRYEQYF

v_call: TRBV7-2
cdr3_aa: CASTQDRGHRGYTF

v_call: TRBV29-1
cdr3_aa: CSVEDLGTIISEAFF

v_call: TRBV9
cdr3_aa: CASSLTGTNSYEQYF